This is a list of T cell receptor beta chains from one sample in a study of cytomegalovirus exposure and HLA in healthy donors. Sequencing used immunoSEQ multiplex PCR; TCRdb keeps in-frame clones, though not all of them. The table shows about 76,000 clones, with approximately 70% occurring only once. The sequencing sample was made of PBMCs. The origin of the receptors is a man in his fifties or sixties in good health and CMV-seropositive. Each CDR3 is given with its conserved first and last residue. A D gene is named only where the DNA matches it firmly. Size is stated for part of the rows, as once, few or many counts, or as a class when the clone is expanded.

cdr3_aa	cdr3_nt	d_call	clone_size	v_call	j_call
CASSSTGTSGSETQYF	TGTGCCAGCAGCAGTACCGGGACTAGCGGGAGTGAGACCCAGTACTTC	TRBD2	.	TRBV6-6	TRBJ2-5
CASSPQDFLPNYGYTF	TGTGCCAGCAGCCCGCAAGACTTCCTACCTAACTATGGCTACACCTTC	.	once	TRBV7-9	TRBJ1-2
CASSYSGTVDQPQHF	TGTGCCAGCAGTTACTCGGGGACAGTAGATCAGCCCCAGCATTTT	TRBD1	.	TRBV6-5	TRBJ1-5
CASSFPREGREQYF	TGTGCCAGCAGCTTCCCCAGGGAGGGCCGGGAGCAGTACTTC	TRBD2	.	TRBV7-9	TRBJ2-7
CASSLAPGMAGELFF	TGCGCCAGCAGCTTGGCTCCAGGGATGGCCGGGGAGCTGTTTTTT	.	.	TRBV5-1	TRBJ2-2
CASSESFGGQGGHEQYF	TGCGCCAGCAGTGAGTCCTTCGGGGGACAGGGGGGACACGAGCAGTACTTC	TRBD1	.	TRBV10-1	TRBJ2-7
CASSSQYGYTF	TGTGCCAGCAGTTCCCAATATGGCTACACCTTC	.	.	TRBV28	TRBJ1-2
CASTAAVSSYNSPLHF	TGTGCCAGCACCGCCGCCGTGAGCTCCTATAATTCACCCCTCCACTTT	.	.	TRBV7-2	TRBJ1-6
CATETDRAHEQYF	TGTGCCACCGAAACCGACAGGGCCCACGAGCAGTACTTC	TRBD1	.	TRBV6-1	TRBJ2-7
CASSYRTGGGFGYTF	TGTGCCAGCAGTTACCGAACGGGAGGGGGTTTTGGCTACACCTTC	.	once	TRBV6-5	TRBJ1-2